Listed below are T cell receptor beta chains from one sample, sequenced in a study of Ad26.COV2.S vaccination and SARS-CoV-2 variants. TCRdb's table, derived via immunoSEQ multiplex PCR, lists solely in-frame clones and lacks some. The table shows 350,000 to 450,000 clones, with about 92% occurring only once. The sample here was peripheral blood, taken after recovery from COVID-19. The receptors were gathered from a human donor who had recovered from COVID-19. CDR3s include the opening cysteine and the closing phenylalanine or tryptophan. A D gene is named only where the DNA matches it firmly. Not every row has a clone size; where given, it reads once, few, many or a size class.

v_call	clone_size	d_call	j_call	cdr3_nt	cdr3_aa
TRBV15	once	TRBD1	TRBJ1-3	TGTGCCACCAGCCCACGGGACAGTAGAAACACCATATATTTT	CATSPRDSRNTIYF
TRBV4-2	-	-	TRBJ2-1	TGTGCCAGCAGCCAAGAACACAGGAGTTACAATGAGCAGTTCTTC	CASSQEHRSYNEQFF
TRBV6-5	-	TRBD2	TRBJ2-3	TGTGCCAGCAGTCTACTAGCGGTAGGCACAGATACGCAGTATTTT	CASSLLAVGTDTQYF
TRBV7-9	few	-	TRBJ1-3	TGTGCCAGCAGCTTAGTGACCCCCTCCATATATTTT	CASSLVTPSIYF
TRBV19	-	-	TRBJ2-7	TGTGCCAGTAGTGATTTCGGGGGCGATTACTCCTACGAGCAGTACTTC	CASSDFGGDYSYEQYF
TRBV10-3	-	-	TRBJ1-1	TGTGCCATCCTTGACGTGGGGGTGGCTGAAGCTTTCTTT	CAILDVGVAEAFF
TRBV2	-	TRBD2	TRBJ2-5	TGTGCCAGCAGAGCGGGGGGATCGGAGACCCAGTACTTC	CASRAGGSETQYF
TRBV5-1	-	TRBD1	TRBJ1-4	TGCGCCAGCAGCTTGGGTATAGGGGGCGATGAAAAACTGTTTTTT	CASSLGIGGDEKLFF
TRBV6-6	-	-	TRBJ1-2	TGTGCCAGCAGTTATACTCGGGACTATGGCTACACCTTC	CASSYTRDYGYTF
TRBV18	-	-	TRBJ2-5	TGTGCCAGCTCACGGGAAAACAGCCAAGAGACCCAGTACTTC	CASSRENSQETQYF
TRBV5-5	-	-	TRBJ1-6	TGTGCCAGCAGCTTTGGTGGGAGAGGGAATTCACCCCTCCACTTT	CASSFGGRGNSPLHF
TRBV11-2	-	-	TRBJ2-7	TGTGCCAGCAGCCCCCGGGCAGGATATGATCTGTTTGGGTACGAGCAGTACTTC	CASSPRAGYDLFGYEQYF
TRBV18	-	-	TRBJ2-7	TGTGCCAGCTCACCACCACAGCCTTACTACGAGCAGTACTTC	CASSPPQPYYEQYF